One TCR beta chain is described in this entry. Its antigen remains undetermined. Base qualities are not at hand, and no much larger clone is one base apart. The donors belonged to the validation cohort of under 150 subjects, which was separate from the approximately 700-subject first cohort. The CDR3 runs 13 residues from the cysteine to the phenylalanine. The sequence is cut down to CDR3 DNA, 39 bases in frame from base 1. As encoded in the germline V gene, CDR1 is SNHLY while CDR2 is FYNNEI. A distance of 13 bases separates the germline ends of V and J, which lose 7 bases and 5 bases respectively. The data originate from a study of cytomegalovirus exposure and HLA in healthy donors (dated by TCRdb to the late 2010s). For context, the study as a whole: The 650 to 750 repertoires of the first cohort and the 95 to 150 validation repertoires were produced on the same platform, according to a later analysis. A separate validation cohort of 90 to 150 different subjects was used in addition to the roughly 720-subject first cohort. The study aimed to test whether signatures of past pathogen exposure could be identified by cataloging public T cell receptors. To predict cytomegalovirus infection status, the study brought together high-throughput TCR immunosequencing, statistical association of individual TCRs with disease status, and machine learning. General study outcomes and caveats: Most TCR sequences were observed very rarely across donors, whereas some public TCRs were present in many individuals. Of the cluster scores, 85% to 95% were above 0 in a later analysis, which found that TCRs clustered in the first cohort also tended to co-occur in the 95 to 150 validation repertoires. Cytomegalovirus status was reported to be diagnosed by the classifier with high specificity and sensitivity in both the original and validation cohorts. The authors suggested that the approach could potentially be generalized to other disease states and immunological phenotypes. A total of roughly 160 TCR beta chains were listed by the study as associated with cytomegalovirus. A later analysis lacked HLA typing for the validation cohort, so it scored co-occurrence in that cohort across all 110 or so repertoires. In vitro tests confirmed that three of the cytomegalovirus-associated TCR beta chains recognize cytomegalovirus antigens.

Libraries were constructed by the immunoSEQ multiplex PCR assay. The original pipeline was this. A statistical classification framework was developed to diagnose cytomegalovirus status using the catalog of TCR beta chain sequences. Entries here come from immuneACCESS through TCRdb and include only in-frame sequences with V and J called. Some clones fail to appear in such tables; in the studies checked, an unresolved V gene covers under half of the shortfall, and the cause of the remainder is unknown. Clone size and the V and J calls come from that table; the DNA yielded D and trimming. The sample yields 71,000 or so clones; roughly 95% were counted once. The ten largest clonotypes hold approximately 3.6% of the sample.

Input material: PBMCs. This sequence uses TRBV2 and TRBJ2-3, with a tentative D gene TRBD1 over 6 matching bases. This receptor was obtained from a woman between 18 and 30 years old in good health and CMV-seropositive. The CDR3 protein is CASIGQGLDTQYF. DNA sequence: TGTGCCAGCATTGGGCAGGGGCTAGATACGCAGTATTTT.